Listed below are T cell receptor beta chains from one sample, sequenced in a study of spatial heterogeneity in lung cancer. TCRdb ran MiXCR on the 5' RACE reads and lists one entry per CDR3 protein. The sample carries around 40,000 distinct CDR3 sequences, approximately 5.5% recorded once. This specimen consisted of PBMCs, obtained at surgery. These receptors originate from a male donor with early-stage non-small cell lung cancer. Both conserved end residues are part of each CDR3. D genes are given only for firm matches. The size entry is marked missing in some rows and otherwise reads once, few, many or a size class.

d_call: TRBD1
j_call: TRBJ1-6
clone_size: few
v_call: TRBV7-8
cdr3_length: 14
cdr3_aa: CASSSGTGESPLHF
cdr3_nt: TGTGCCAGCAGCTCGGGTACAGGGGAGTCACCCCTCCACTTT

d_call: -
j_call: TRBJ2-7
clone_size: many
v_call: TRBV3-1
cdr3_length: 15
cdr3_aa: CASSQGWRSSYEQYF
cdr3_nt: TGTGCCAGCAGCCAAGGCTGGCGAAGCTCCTACGAGCAGTACTTC

d_call: TRBD2
j_call: TRBJ2-3
clone_size: few
v_call: TRBV7-2
cdr3_length: 17
cdr3_aa: CASSKTSGARHTDTQYF
cdr3_nt: TGTGCCAGCAGCAAGACTAGCGGGGCCCGACACACAGATACGCAGTATTTT

d_call: TRBD1
j_call: TRBJ2-1
clone_size: many
v_call: TRBV3-1
cdr3_length: 14
cdr3_aa: CASSRDSSYNEQFF
cdr3_nt: TGTGCCAGCAGCCGGGACAGCTCCTACAATGAGCAGTTCTTC

d_call: -
j_call: TRBJ1-1
clone_size: many
v_call: TRBV6-1
cdr3_length: 13
cdr3_aa: CASTQYMNTEAFF
cdr3_nt: TGTGCCAGTACACAATACATGAACACTGAAGCTTTCTTT

d_call: TRBD2
j_call: TRBJ2-3
clone_size: few
v_call: TRBV3-1
cdr3_length: 15
cdr3_aa: CASSSTSGLGNTQYF
cdr3_nt: TGTGCCAGCTCTTCGACTAGCGGGCTCGGGAATACGCAGTATTTT

d_call: -
j_call: TRBJ1-6
clone_size: many
v_call: TRBV6-1
cdr3_length: 16
cdr3_aa: CASRVEYFGYNSPLHF
cdr3_nt: TGTGCCAGCAGGGTAGAATACTTTGGCTATAATTCACCCCTCCACTTT

d_call: -
j_call: TRBJ1-5
clone_size: medium-sized
v_call: TRBV2
cdr3_length: 16
cdr3_aa: CASSEMGAAVNQPQHF
cdr3_nt: TGTGCCAGCAGTGAAATGGGGGCGGCTGTCAATCAGCCCCAGCATTTT

d_call: TRBD2
j_call: TRBJ2-3
clone_size: -
v_call: TRBV5-4
cdr3_length: 15
cdr3_aa: CASSLAGGGRDTQYF
cdr3_nt: TGTGCCAGCAGCTTGGCCGGGGGGGGCAGGGATACGCAGTATTTT

d_call: -
j_call: TRBJ1-2
clone_size: many
v_call: TRBV13
cdr3_length: 16
cdr3_aa: CASSLRVGGADYGYTF
cdr3_nt: TGTGCCAGCAGTTTAAGGGTTGGGGGCGCGGACTATGGCTACACCTTC

d_call: -
j_call: TRBJ1-5
clone_size: many
v_call: TRBV7-2
cdr3_length: 13
cdr3_aa: CASSLWEFQPQHF
cdr3_nt: TGTGCCAGCAGCTTATGGGAATTTCAGCCCCAGCATTTT

d_call: -
j_call: TRBJ1-5
clone_size: many
v_call: TRBV7-2
cdr3_length: 15
cdr3_aa: CASSLRGADNQPQHF
cdr3_nt: TGTGCCAGCAGCTTAAGGGGAGCTGACAATCAGCCCCAGCATTTT

d_call: TRBD1
j_call: TRBJ2-4
clone_size: few
v_call: TRBV11-2
cdr3_length: 16
cdr3_aa: CASSSDRGAHKNIQYF
cdr3_nt: TGTGCCAGCAGCTCAGACAGGGGAGCGCACAAAAACATTCAGTACTTC